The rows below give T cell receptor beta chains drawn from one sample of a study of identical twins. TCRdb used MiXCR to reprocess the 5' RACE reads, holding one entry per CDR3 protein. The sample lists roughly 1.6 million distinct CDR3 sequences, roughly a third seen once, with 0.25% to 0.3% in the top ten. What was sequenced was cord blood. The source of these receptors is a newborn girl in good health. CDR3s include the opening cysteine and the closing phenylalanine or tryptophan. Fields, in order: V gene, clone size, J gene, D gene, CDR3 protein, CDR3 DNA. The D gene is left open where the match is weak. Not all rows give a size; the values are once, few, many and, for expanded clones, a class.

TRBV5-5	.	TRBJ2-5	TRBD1	CASTFRPGQPQETQYF	TGTGCCAGCACCTTTAGACCGGGACAGCCCCAAGAGACCCAGTACTTC
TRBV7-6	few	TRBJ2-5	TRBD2	CASSGTSGSRETQYF	TGTGCCAGCAGCGGGACTAGCGGGAGTCGAGAGACCCAGTACTTC
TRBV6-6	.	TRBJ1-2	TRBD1	CASSYDETGWDGYTF	TGTGCCAGCAGTTACGACGAGACAGGGTGGGATGGCTACACCTTC
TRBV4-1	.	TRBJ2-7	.	CASSPRSPSYEQYF	TGCGCCAGCAGCCCCCGGTCCCCCTCCTACGAGCAGTACTTC
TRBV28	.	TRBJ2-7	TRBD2	CASSPDSGRASCEQYF	TGTGCCAGCAGTCCTGATAGCGGGAGGGCCTCCTGCGAGCAGTACTTC
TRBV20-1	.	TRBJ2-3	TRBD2	CSARDRGGRTDTQYF	TGCAGTGCTAGAGACCGGGGGGGCCGGACAGATACGCAGTATTTT
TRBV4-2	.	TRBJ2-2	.	CASSQVTGSGTGELFF	TGTGCCAGCAGCCAAGTAACCGGGAGTGGTACCGGGGAGCTGTTTTTT
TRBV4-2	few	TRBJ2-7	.	CASSQDISRYEQYF	TGTGCCAGCAGCCAAGATATTAGCAGATACGAGCAGTACTTC
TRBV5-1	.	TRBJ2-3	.	CASSLGTDATQYF	TGCGCCAGCAGCTTGGGGACGGATGCTACGCAGTATTTT
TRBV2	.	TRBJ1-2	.	CASSQKTGLEGYTF	TGTGCCAGCAGTCAAAAAACAGGGTTGGAAGGCTACACCTTC
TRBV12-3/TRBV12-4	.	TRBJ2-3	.	CASTHRRADTEYF	TGTGCCAGCACCCACAGGAGGGCAGATACGGAGTATTTT
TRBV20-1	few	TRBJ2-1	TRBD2	CSAISGRPGEQFF	TGCAGTGCTATTAGCGGGAGGCCAGGTGAGCAGTTCTTC
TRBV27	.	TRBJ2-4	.	CASSFSAASNIQYF	TGTGCCAGCAGTTTCAGCGCGGCCTCCAACATTCAGTACTTC
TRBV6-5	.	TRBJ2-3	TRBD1	CASSYSMAGQGTDTQYF	TGTGCCAGCAGTTACTCGATGGCAGGACAGGGCACAGATACGCAGTATTTT
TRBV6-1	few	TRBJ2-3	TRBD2	CASSEGLAGPDTQYF	TGTGCCAGCAGTGAGGGACTAGCGGGGCCAGATACGCAGTATTTT
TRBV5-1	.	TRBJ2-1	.	CASSPGAGNEQFF	TGCGCCAGCAGCCCTGGTGCGGGGAATGAGCAGTTCTTC
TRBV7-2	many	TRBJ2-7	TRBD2	CASSLARGTSGYEQYF	TGTGCCAGCAGCTTAGCGCGGGGAACTAGCGGTTACGAGCAGTACTTC
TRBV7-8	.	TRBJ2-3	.	CASSLASYTDTQYF	TGTGCCAGCAGCTTAGCCAGTTACACAGATACGCAGTATTTT
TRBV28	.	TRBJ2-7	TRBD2	CASRLRLAGGRRPYNEQYF	TGTGCCAGCAGACTCCGACTAGCGGGAGGCCGGAGACCCTACAATGAGCAGTACTTC
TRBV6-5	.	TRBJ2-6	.	CASSYGGFGTPLSGANVLTF	TGTGCCAGCAGTTACGGGGGGTTTGGCACTCCTCTCTCTGGGGCCAACGTCCTGACTTTC
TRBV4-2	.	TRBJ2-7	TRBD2	CASSQDPASPFTSGRANEQYF	TGTGCCAGCAGCCAAGATCCAGCTTCTCCTTTTACTAGCGGGAGGGCTAATGAGCAGTACTTC
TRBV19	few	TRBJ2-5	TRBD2	CASSAGLAVMETQYF	TGTGCCAGTAGTGCGGGACTAGCGGTTATGGAGACCCAGTACTTC
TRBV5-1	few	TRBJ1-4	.	CASSWRAPQNEKLFF	TGCGCCAGCAGCTGGCGCGCGCCCCAAAATGAAAAACTGTTTTTT
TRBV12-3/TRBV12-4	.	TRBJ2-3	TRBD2	CASIAEAGGQDTQYF	TGTGCCAGCATCGCTGAGGCGGGGGGGCAGGATACGCAGTATTTT
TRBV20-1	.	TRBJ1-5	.	CSASPTGLSNQPQHF	TGCAGTGCTAGTCCCACAGGGCTTAGCAATCAGCCCCAGCATTTT
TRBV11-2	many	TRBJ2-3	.	CASSLAWGGTDTQYF	TGTGCCAGCAGCTTAGCGTGGGGGGGCACAGATACGCAGTATTTT
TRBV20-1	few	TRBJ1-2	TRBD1	CSARSGQGGGYTF	TGCAGTGCTAGATCTGGACAGGGGGGGGGCTACACCTTC
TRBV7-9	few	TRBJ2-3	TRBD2	CASSLGLAVSSTDTQYF	TGTGCCAGCAGCTTGGGACTAGCGGTCTCTAGCACAGATACGCAGTATTTT
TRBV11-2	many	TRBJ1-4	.	CASSLVGATASEKLFF	TGTGCCAGCAGCTTAGTTGGGGCCACGGCGAGTGAAAAACTGTTTTTT
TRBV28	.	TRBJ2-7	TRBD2	CASSQATSGTYEQYF	TGTGCCAGCAGTCAAGCGACTAGCGGTACCTACGAGCAGTACTTC
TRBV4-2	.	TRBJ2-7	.	CASSQEVYGTYEQYF	TGTGCCAGCAGCCAAGAAGTTTACGGAACTTACGAGCAGTACTTC
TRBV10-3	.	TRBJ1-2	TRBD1	CAISERTGYGYTF	TGTGCCATCAGTGAGAGGACAGGGTATGGCTACACCTTC
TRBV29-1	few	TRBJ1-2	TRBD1	CSFGDSRGYTF	TGCAGCTTTGGGGACAGTCGGGGCTACACCTTC
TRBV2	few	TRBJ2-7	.	CASGTVGVSYEQYF	TGTGCCAGCGGCACAGTTGGGGTTTCCTACGAGCAGTACTTC